The next 27 T cell receptor beta chains were all read from a single sample in a study of cytomegalovirus exposure and HLA in healthy donors. 60 Vbeta and 13 Jbeta primers were used in PCR. TCRdb keeps only in-frame clones here, not all; method: immunoSEQ multiplex PCR. Of under 150,000 clones listed, 70% to 90% are singletons. The sequencing sample was made of PBMCs. The receptors were sampled from a woman aged 40 to 50 in good health and CMV-seropositive.

The rearrangement joins TRBV18 to TRBJ1-2; perhaps TRBD1 as D (5 bases). The V end lost 0 bases, the J end lost 4 bases, and 9 bases lay between the germline ends. The CDR3 covers 14 residues. Germline values: CDR1 KGHSH, CDR2 LQKENI. The DNA for the CDR3 is TGTGCCAGCTCACCACCAGGGGCCCTCTATGGCTACACCTTC. Its translation is CASSPPGALYGYTF.

The CDR3 loop is CASSVRVLGVWNYGYTF. The CDR3 bases are TGCGCCAGCAGTGTTCGGGTTTTAGGGGTTTGGAACTATGGCTACACCTTC. The chain employs TRBV10-2 and TRBJ1-2, with TRBD1 as a possible D gene (5 bases). This CDR3 comprises 17 residues. The germline V and J ends were trimmed by 4 bases and 2 bases, with 20 bases remaining between them. Germline assignment: CDR1 WSHSY and CDR2 SAAADI.

This chain links TRBV7-3 with TRBJ2-4; 8 bases match TRBD2. V was pared by 4 bases and J by 7 bases, with 15 bases of the junction left unmatched. Germline values: CDR1 SGHTA, CDR2 FQGTGA. The CDR3 consists of 17 residues. The CDR3 nucleotides read TGTGCCAGCAGCTCGGGGGGGACGCGATCGCCTTATAACATTCAGTACTTC. Its protein product is CASSSGGTRSPYNIQYF.

The table lists this clone with a few counts. The rearrangement joins TRBV29-1 to TRBJ1-5; 10 nucleotides agree with TRBD1. Germline CDR1 reads SQVTM; CDR2 reads ANQGSEA. This CDR3 region has 16 residues. With 8 bases clipped from V and 1 base from J, the junction kept 11 bases outside the gene matches. The CDR3 DNA follows: TGCAGCACCCGACAGGGGGCACGTCCCAGCAATCAGCCCCAGCATTTT. Translation: CSTRQGARPSNQPQHF. Looking up the rest from reference TRBV29-1 and TRBJ1-5 gives the full variable domain: SAVISQKPSRDICQRGTSLTIQCQVDSQVTMMFWYRQQPGQSLTLIATANQGSEATYESGFVIDKFPISRPNLTFSTLTVSNMSPEDSSIYLCSTRQGARPSNQPQHFGDGTRLSIL.

This clone was observed a single time. V usage is TRBV18 and J usage is TRBJ1-2, with 8 bases lining up with TRBD1. The V segment lost 2 bases and the J segment 3 bases; nucleotides outside the gene matches: 8. Germline values: CDR1 KGHSH, CDR2 LQKENI. The CDR3 is made up of 16 amino acids. The CDR3 region has the DNA TGTGCCAGCTCACCAACGTTGACAGGGGCAGACTATGGCTACACCTTC. This translates into CASSPTLTGADYGYTF.

This clone was recorded only once. This sequence joins TRBV7-3 and TRBJ1-3, with 7 bases that match TRBD1. The CDR3 covers 15 residues. The germline gives CDR1 SGHTA, CDR2 FQGTGA. V shed 5 bases, J shed 0 bases, and the junction held 4 bases outside the gene matches. In nucleotides, the CDR3 is TGTGCCAGCAGCAGAGACAGGGACTCTGGAAACACCATATATTTT. This codes for CASSRDRDSGNTIYF.

Only one count was recorded for this clone. V gene TRBV7-9 combines with J gene TRBJ1-3, with 8 bases matching TRBD1. There are 14 residues in the CDR3. The J segment lost 2 bases and the V segment lost 5 bases, leaving 2 bases of the junction unmatched. Germline CDR1 SEHNR, CDR2 FQNEAQ (reference sequence). The CDR3 spells CASSQQGAGNTIYF. CDR3 bases: TGTGCCAGCAGCCAACAGGGGGCTGGAAACACCATATATTTT.

The chain uses TRBV5-1 and TRBJ2-7; no firm D call. The CDR3 runs 14 residues. V was cut by 0 bases and J by 0 bases, with 7 bases left in between. Germline CDR1 reads SGHRS; CDR2 reads YFSETQ. DNA for the CDR3: TGCGCCAGCAGCTTGGAGCTCGGCTCCTACGAGCAGTACTTC. This translates into CASSLELGSYEQYF.

The rearrangement links TRBV29-1 to TRBJ2-7; 7 nucleotides line up with TRBD1. Germline lookup yields CDR1 SQVTM and CDR2 ANQGSEA. The CDR3 is 13 residues long. Trimming at V came to 1 base and at J to 6 bases, leaving 6 bases not matched to a gene. CDR3 bases: TGCAGCGTTGAAGTGACAGGGAATTGCGAGCAGTACTTC. This sequence encodes CSVEVTGNCEQYF.

This clone is a singleton in its sample. The rearrangement joins TRBV6-5 to TRBJ1-1; D is ambiguous. V shed 8 bases and J shed 5 bases, with 9 bases lying between them. The CDR3 is 11 amino acids. CDR1 MNHEY and CDR2 SVGAGI come from the germline V gene. The CDR3 here is CASGSGTEAFF. In nucleotides, the CDR3 is TGTGCCAGCGGTAGCGGGACTGAAGCTTTCTTT.

This chain uses TRBV5-6 with TRBJ2-3, with D uncertain. Trimming left V 2 bases short and J 8 bases short, with 9 bases between. Germline-derived CDR1 and CDR2 are SGHDT and YYEEEE. This CDR3 is 12 amino acids long. The CDR3 loop is CASSFATVTQYF. The DNA for the CDR3 is TGTGCCAGCAGCTTTGCTACGGTTACGCAGTATTTT. The variable domain in full, completed from reference TRBV5-6 and TRBJ2-3, reads DAGVTQSPTHLIKTRGQQVTLRCSPKSGHDTVSWYQQALGQGPQFIFQYYEEEERQRGNFPDRFSGHQFPNYSSELNVNALLLGDSALYLCASSFATVTQYFGPGTRLTVL.

The chain uses TRBV5-4 and TRBJ2-1; TRBD2 agrees at 13 bases. CDR3 length: 16 amino acids. Germline CDR1 reads SGHNT; CDR2 reads YYREEE (reference sequence). The V gene end was trimmed by 4 bases and the J gene end by 12 bases; junction bases not matched to a gene: 13. The chain's CDR3 is CASSPGTSGTSPLQFF. The DNA for the CDR3 is TGTGCCAGCAGCCCCGGGACTAGCGGGACCTCCCCGTTGCAGTTCTTC.

The genes are TRBV19 and TRBJ1-4; 8 nucleotides align to TRBD1. This CDR3 has 15 amino acids. CDR1 LNHDA and CDR2 SQIVND come from the germline V gene (reference sequence). The CDR3 loop reads CACGTGWQDNEKLFF. CDR3 bases: TGTGCGTGTGGGACAGGATGGCAGGATAATGAAAAACTGTTTTTT.

V gene TRBV6-6 combines with J gene TRBJ2-7; 11 bases align to TRBD2. Germline V lookup: CDR1 MNHNY, CDR2 SVGAGI (reference sequence). V shed 0 bases, J shed 4 bases, and the junction held 2 bases outside the gene matches. This CDR3 is built from 15 residues. As DNA, the CDR3 is TGTGCCAGCAGTTACTCTAGCGGGAGGGGGTACGAGCAGTACTTC. Translated, it gives CASSYSSGRGYEQYF.

CDR3 residues: CASSLSSRMTDYQPQHF. In DNA form, the CDR3 reads TGTGCCAGCAGTTTATCGAGTCGAATGACAGATTATCAGCCCCAGCATTTT. The V call is TRBV27, the J call TRBJ1-5; possibly TRBD1 for D (5 bases). Germline CDR1 MNHEY, CDR2 SMNVEV (reference sequence). Trimming left V 0 bases short and J 5 bases short, with 17 bases between. CDR3 length: 17 residues.

The chain is built from TRBV2 and TRBJ1-2; 7 bases are shared with TRBD1. The CDR3 runs 15 residues. Trimming at V came to 5 bases and at J to 2 bases, leaving 8 bases not matched to a gene. CDR1 SNHLY and CDR2 FYNNEI come from the germline V gene. The CDR3 DNA follows: TGTGCCAGCAGTCCCCCGGACAGGACAAACTATGGCTACACCTTC. Its protein product is CASSPPDRTNYGYTF. Complete variable domain (other parts from reference TRBV2 and TRBJ1-2): EPEVTQTPSHQVTQMGQEVILRCVPISNHLYFYWYRQILGQKVEFLVSFYNNEISEKSEIFDDQFSVERPDGSNFTLKIRSTKLEDSAMYFCASSPPDRTNYGYTFGSGTRLTVV.

The rearrangement uses TRBV9 and TRBJ2-3; 10 bases map to TRBD2. The ends lost 0 bases at V and 2 bases at J; junction bases unmatched: 9. From germline, CDR1 is SGDLS and CDR2 YYNGEE. The CDR3 spans 18 residues. The CDR3 protein is CASSVEALAGGNTDTQYF. For the CDR3, the DNA is TGTGCCAGCAGCGTAGAGGCTTTAGCGGGGGGAAACACAGATACGCAGTATTTT.

This chain connects TRBV5-1 to TRBJ2-3, with TRBD2 identical over 7 bases. Germline lookup yields CDR1 SGHRS and CDR2 YFSETQ. The CDR3 extends over 16 amino acids. The J segment lost 3 bases and the V segment lost 2 bases, leaving 9 bases of the junction unmatched. CDR3 DNA: TGCGCCAGCAGCTTAACGGCGGGAGTTGGTACAGATACGCAGTATTTT. The encoded protein is CASSLTAGVGTDTQYF.

The chain carries TRBV9 and TRBJ1-3; 7 bases align to TRBD1. The length of the CDR3 is 16 residues. Germline assignment: CDR1 SGDLS and CDR2 YYNGEE. The V segment lost 2 bases and the J segment 7 bases; nucleotides outside the gene matches: 12. CDR3 DNA: TGTGCCAGCAGCGTCGCGACAGGGTTGGGAGTGAACACCATATATTTT. Translation: CASSVATGLGVNTIYF.

This chain connects TRBV10-3 to TRBJ2-3; tentatively, D is TRBD1 (6 bases). The CDR3 is 14 residues long. CDR1 is ENHRY, CDR2 SYGVKD, per germline. V was trimmed by 7 bases and J by 6 bases, leaving 17 bases between them. The DNA for the CDR3 is TGTGCCATCACAGCAGGGGCCCCTAGGGATACGCAGTATTTT. Translating it yields CAITAGAPRDTQYF.

The chain is built from TRBV6-6 and TRBJ1-3; no reliable D call. Looked up from germline, CDR1 is MNHNY and CDR2 is SVGAGI (reference sequence). The V gene lost 0 bases and the J gene lost 0 bases, with 6 bases spanning the gap. The CDR3 is 15 residues long. The CDR3 DNA sequence: TGTGCCAGCAGTTACTCCCCCATCTCTGGAAACACCATATATTTT. Translated, it gives CASSYSPISGNTIYF.

The CDR3 here is CASSPGTASGNTIYF. The CDR3 coding sequence is TGTGCCAGCAGTCCAGGGACAGCCTCTGGAAACACCATATATTTT. The chain joins TRBV28 to TRBJ1-3; 7 bases are a match to TRBD1. Germline values: CDR1 MDHEN, CDR2 SYDVKM. The V segment lost 5 bases and the J segment 0 bases; nucleotides outside the gene matches: 4. The CDR3 extends over 15 amino acids.

V is TRBV10-1 and J is TRBJ2-1, with TRBD2 as a possible D gene (5 bases). CDR3 length: 14 amino acids. CDR1 is WNHNN, CDR2 SYGVQD, per germline (reference sequence). Deletions cut 4 bases from V and 0 bases from J, with 7 bases between. This CDR3 is CASSGESSYNEQFF. The CDR3 DNA is TGCGCCAGCAGTGGGGAGAGCTCCTACAATGAGCAGTTCTTC.

This clone was counted a single time. The DNA for the CDR3 is TGCGCCAGCAGCCTCGACAGTGTCTACGAGCAGTACTTC. Encoded protein: CASSLDSVYEQYF. The rearrangement joins TRBV5-1 to TRBJ2-7, with D tentatively TRBD1 (5 bases). The CDR3 loop spans 13 amino acids. Germline V CDR1 and CDR2: SGHRS, YFSETQ. The ends were cut back, 4 bases at V and 3 bases at J, with 11 bases in the middle.

Written as DNA, the CDR3 is TGTGCCAGCAGCCGAATGGCAGGGGGCTATGGCTACACCTTC. Translation: CASSRMAGGYGYTF. V usage is TRBV28 and J usage is TRBJ1-2, with TRBD1 matching 7 bases. Germline CDR1 and CDR2: MDHEN and SYDVKM. The CDR3 length is 14 residues. V shed 6 bases, J shed 4 bases, and the junction held 8 bases outside the gene matches.

The CDR3 nucleotides are TGCGCCAGCAGCTTGGTACCGGGGGGCGGCACTGAAGCTTTCTTT. This translates into CASSLVPGGGTEAFF. The rearrangement uses TRBV5-1 and TRBJ1-1; the D gene is possibly TRBD1 (6 bases). The V end was cut by 0 bases, the J end by 4 bases, with 13 bases between. CDR1 is SGHRS and CDR2 is YFSETQ in the germline V gene. The CDR3 is 15 amino acids.

V and J are TRBV1 and TRBJ2-5; the table's TRBD2 call for D was not verified on the DNA. TRBV1 represents a pseudogene. This CDR3 is built from 14 residues. The CDR3 DNA is TGCACCAGCAGCCAAGATATAGCCCAAGAGACCCAGTACTTC. Translated: CTSSQDIAQETQYF.